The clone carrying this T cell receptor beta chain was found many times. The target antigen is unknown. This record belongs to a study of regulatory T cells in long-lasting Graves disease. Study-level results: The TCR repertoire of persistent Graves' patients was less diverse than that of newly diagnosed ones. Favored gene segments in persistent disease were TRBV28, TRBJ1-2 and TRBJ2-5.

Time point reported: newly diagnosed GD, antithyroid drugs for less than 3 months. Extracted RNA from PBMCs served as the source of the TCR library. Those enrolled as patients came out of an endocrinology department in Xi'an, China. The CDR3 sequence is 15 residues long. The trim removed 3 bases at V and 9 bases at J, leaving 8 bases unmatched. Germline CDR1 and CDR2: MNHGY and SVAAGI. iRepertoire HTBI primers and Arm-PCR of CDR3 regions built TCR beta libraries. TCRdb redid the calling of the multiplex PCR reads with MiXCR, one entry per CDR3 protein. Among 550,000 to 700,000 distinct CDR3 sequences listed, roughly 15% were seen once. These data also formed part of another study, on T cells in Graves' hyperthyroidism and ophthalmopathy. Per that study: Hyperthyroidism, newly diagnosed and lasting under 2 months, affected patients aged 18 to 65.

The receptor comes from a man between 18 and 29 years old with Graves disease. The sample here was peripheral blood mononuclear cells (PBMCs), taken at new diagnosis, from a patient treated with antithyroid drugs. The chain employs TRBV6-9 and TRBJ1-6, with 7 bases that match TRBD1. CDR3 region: CASSYSWDSFSPLHF. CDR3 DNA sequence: TGTGCCAGCAGTTACTCCTGGGACAGCTTTTCACCCCTCCACTTT.